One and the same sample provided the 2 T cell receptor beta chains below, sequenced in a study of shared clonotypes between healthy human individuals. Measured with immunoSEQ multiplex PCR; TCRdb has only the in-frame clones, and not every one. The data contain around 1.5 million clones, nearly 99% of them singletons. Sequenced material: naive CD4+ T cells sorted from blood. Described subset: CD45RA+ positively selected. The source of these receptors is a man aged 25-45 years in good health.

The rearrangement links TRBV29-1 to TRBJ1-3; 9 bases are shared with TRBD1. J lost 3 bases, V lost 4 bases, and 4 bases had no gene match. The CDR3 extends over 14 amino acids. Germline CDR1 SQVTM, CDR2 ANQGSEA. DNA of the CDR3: TGCAGCGTTGTACAGGGGGCCTTTGGAAACACCATATATTTT. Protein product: CSVVQGAFGNTIYF.

CDR3 DNA: TGTGCCAGCAGCAAACCTACTGGGACTAGCCGAACCTACGAGCAGTACTTC. Amino acid sequence: CASSKPTGTSRTYEQYF. The chain has TRBV5-4 and TRBJ2-7; 9 nucleotides line up with TRBD2. V was pared by 4 bases and J by 2 bases, with 13 bases of the junction left unmatched. Germline V gene data show CDR1 as SGHNT and CDR2 as YYREEE (reference sequence). The CDR3 is 17 residues long.